The 27 T cell receptor beta chains presented below share a single source sample, sequenced in a study of cytomegalovirus exposure and HLA in healthy donors. Both 60 Vbeta primers and 13 Jbeta primers went into the PCR. Sequencing used immunoSEQ multiplex PCR; TCRdb keeps in-frame clones, though not all of them. Of some 150,000 clones listed, 60% to 80% are singletons. The sequencing input was PBMCs. These receptors originate from a man in his fifties or sixties in good health and CMV-seropositive.

This clone was picked up a small number of times. The V and J genes are TRBV6-1 and TRBJ1-5; TRBD1 matches 8 bases. The ends lost 5 bases at V and 3 bases at J; junction bases unmatched: 6. Germline assignment: CDR1 MNHNS and CDR2 SASEGT. The CDR3 extends over 15 amino acids. CDR3 nucleotides: TGTGCCAGCAGTTTAGACAGGGGCATCAATCAGCCCCAGCATTTT. Protein product: CASSLDRGINQPQHF.

This rearrangement joins TRBV7-2 to TRBJ2-2; the D is unclear. The CDR3 runs to 13 residues. Between the trimmed V and J ends, which lost 5 bases and 3 bases, there was a span of 7 bases. The germline CDR1 and CDR2 sequences are SGHTA and FQGNSA. CDR3 sequence (DNA): TGTGCCAGCAGCGATCAGTACACCGGGGAGCTGTTTTTT. Amino acid sequence: CASSDQYTGELFF.

The rearrangement links TRBV7-9 to TRBJ2-1, with D possibly being TRBD1 (7 bases). Trimming removed 7 bases from V and 9 bases from J, with 19 bases in between. The germline V gene encodes CDR1 SEHNR and CDR2 FQNEAQ (reference sequence). This CDR3 contains 14 residues. The CDR3 here is CASNEMEGAVEQFF. The CDR3 DNA reads as TGTGCCAGCAACGAGATGGAGGGGGCGGTTGAGCAGTTCTTC. Combining the CDR3 with reference TRBV7-9 and TRBJ2-1 gives the whole variable domain DTGVSQNPRHKITKRGQNVTFRCDPISEHNRLYWYRQTLGQGPEFLTYFQNEAQLEKSRLLSDRFSAERPKGSFSTLEIQRTEQGDSAMYLCASNEMEGAVEQFFGPGTRLTVL.

The chain joins TRBV5-1 to TRBJ2-1; D remains unclear. V was pared by 4 bases and J by 3 bases, with 14 bases between. In germline, CDR1 is SGHRS, CDR2 YFSETQ. CDR3 size: 15 residues. CDR3 amino acids: CASSPEAADYNEQFF. Written as DNA, the CDR3 is TGCGCCAGCAGCCCTGAGGCAGCCGACTACAATGAGCAGTTCTTC.

CDR3 in DNA: TGTGCCAGCACCCAGAGGGCGGGAGCTAGCACCGGGGAGCTGTTTTTT. Protein product: CASTQRAGASTGELFF. This chain joins TRBV27 and TRBJ2-2, with 7 bases identical to TRBD2. The length of the CDR3 is 16 residues. CDR1 and CDR2 (germline): MNHEY, SMNVEV (reference sequence). With V trimmed by 7 bases and J by 4 bases, 12 bases remained unmatched.

The chain has TRBV28 and TRBJ2-1; TRBD2 matches 11 bases. The germline V gene encodes CDR1 MDHEN and CDR2 SYDVKM. This CDR3 region has 17 residues. Trimming cost V 6 bases and J 0 bases; bases outside gene matches: 7. CDR3 coding DNA: TGTGCCAGCAGACCGACTAGCGGGATGAGCTCCTACAATGAGCAGTTCTTC. Translation: CASRPTSGMSSYNEQFF. The full variable domain, with the rest looked up from reference TRBV28 and TRBJ2-1, is DVKVTQSSRYLVKRTGEKVFLECVQDMDHENMFWYRQDPGLGLRLIYFSYDVKMKEKGDIPEGYSVSREKKERFSLILESASTNQTSMYLCASRPTSGMSSYNEQFFGPGTRLTVL.

The table lists this clone with a count of one. The chain couples TRBV5-1 to TRBJ1-4; TRBD1 aligns across 9 bases. CDR1 and CDR2 (germline): SGHRS, YFSETQ. Trimming cost V 1 base and J 5 bases; bases outside gene matches: 12. The CDR3 spans 18 residues. In DNA form, the CDR3 reads TGCGCCAGCAGCTTGAGTGGGACAGGGACGGGTATGAATGAAAAACTGTTTTTT. This translates into CASSLSGTGTGMNEKLFF. The full variable domain, in which reference TRBV5-1 and TRBJ1-4 provide the parts outside the CDR3, is KAGVTQTPRYLIKTRGQQVTLSCSPISGHRSVSWYQQTPGQGLQFLFEYFSETQRNKGNFPGRFSGRQFSNSRSEMNVSTLELGDSALYLCASSLSGTGTGMNEKLFFGSGTQLSVL.

This chain joins TRBV2 and TRBJ2-1; 12 nucleotides line up with TRBD2. V gave up 7 bases and J gave up 4 bases; unmatched junction bases: 5. This CDR3 region has 15 residues. Germline V gene data show CDR1 as SNHLY and CDR2 as FYNNEI. The CDR3 here is CASTRTSGDYNEQFF. The CDR3 DNA follows: TGTGCCAGCACAAGGACTAGCGGGGATTACAATGAGCAGTTCTTC. Full variable domain (outside the CDR3, taken from reference TRBV2 and TRBJ2-1): EPEVTQTPSHQVTQMGQEVILRCVPISNHLYFYWYRQILGQKVEFLVSFYNNEISEKSEIFDDQFSVERPDGSNFTLKIRSTKLEDSAMYFCASTRTSGDYNEQFFGPGTRLTVL.

The gene calls are TRBV5-5 and TRBJ2-3, with a possible D match to TRBD2 (6 bases). The V gene's germline CDR1 is SGHKS and CDR2 YYEKEE (reference sequence). The CDR3 has 16 amino acids. V was clipped by 0 bases and J by 4 bases, with 15 bases between them. The CDR3 DNA reads as TGTGCCAGCAGCTTGGGCAGGGCCGGGGGTCCAGATACGCAGTATTTT. Protein sequence: CASSLGRAGGPDTQYF.

The chain uses TRBV2 and TRBJ1-1; tentatively, D is TRBD1 (5 bases). Germline CDR1 is SNHLY and CDR2 is FYNNEI. The CDR3 consists of 14 residues. Deletions cut 6 bases from V and 5 bases from J, with 16 bases between. CDR3 bases: TGTGCCAGCAGATCGACAGCCTTGGGGACTGAAGCTTTCTTT. Residues: CASRSTALGTEAFF.

The chain joins TRBV7-9 to TRBJ2-3; the D gene is possibly TRBD1 (6 bases). V dropped 3 bases and J dropped 1 base, with 8 bases sitting between them. This CDR3 has 14 residues. Germline CDR1 reads SEHNR; CDR2 reads FQNEAQ (reference sequence). CDR3 sequence reads: CASSFNRGTDTQYF. The CDR3 coding sequence is TGTGCCAGCAGCTTTAACAGGGGCACAGATACGCAGTATTTT. Filled out from reference TRBV7-9 and TRBJ2-3, the complete variable domain reads DTGVSQNPRHKITKRGQNVTFRCDPISEHNRLYWYRQTLGQGPEFLTYFQNEAQLEKSRLLSDRFSAERPKGSFSTLEIQRTEQGDSAMYLCASSFNRGTDTQYFGPGTRLTVL.

This clone was detected a few times. The J gene is TRBJ2-1, the V gene TRBV9; 11 nucleotides line up with TRBD2. After removal of 0 bases from V and 6 bases from J, the junction contained 5 bases not matched to a gene. Germline CDR1 and CDR2: SGDLS and YYNGEE. This CDR3 spans 16 amino acids. The CDR3 region is CASSVASGGIGNEQFF. CDR3 in DNA: TGTGCCAGCAGCGTAGCTAGCGGGGGGATCGGCAATGAGCAGTTCTTC.

J is TRBJ2-2 and V is TRBV27; TRBD1 is a possible D gene (5 bases). V gave up 1 base and J gave up 2 bases, with 8 bases separating them. CDR1 MNHEY and CDR2 SMNVEV come from the germline V gene (reference sequence). This CDR3 spans 15 amino acids. CDR3 in amino acids: CASSLYRSNTGELFF. Here the CDR3 DNA reads TGTGCCAGCAGTTTATACAGGAGTAACACCGGGGAGCTGTTTTTT.

Only a few counts were recorded for this clone. The chain recombines TRBV27 with TRBJ2-1, with 7 positions matching TRBD1. The CDR3 sequence is 13 residues long. Germline trimming cut 7 bases from V and 7 bases from J; bases unmatched to any gene: 7. Germline V gives CDR1 MNHEY, CDR2 SMNVEV (reference sequence). CDR3 sequence: CASKRNRGNEQFF. CDR3 bases: TGTGCCAGCAAGCGAAACAGGGGAAATGAGCAGTTCTTC.

A few counts support this clone. The chain couples TRBV4-1 to TRBJ1-6; no firm D call. The V end lost 4 bases, the J end lost 5 bases, and 15 bases lay between the germline ends. Germline loops: CDR1 MGHRA, CDR2 YSYEKL. The CDR3 loop spans 16 amino acids. DNA for the CDR3: TGCGCCAGCAGCCCCCACGAGAGGTCTGATAATTCACCCCTCCACTTT. Amino acids: CASSPHERSDNSPLHF.

This clone was counted only a few times. The CDR3 DNA sequence: TGTGCCAGCGGGGGGGATAGCAATCAGCCCCAGCATTTT. The encoded protein is CASGGDSNQPQHF. V is TRBV2 and J is TRBJ1-5; D is perhaps TRBD1 (5 bases). Germline V gene lookup returns CDR1 SNHLY and CDR2 FYNNEI. The V gene lost 8 bases and the J gene lost 0 bases, with 8 bases spanning the gap. The CDR3 is made up of 13 amino acids.

The table lists this clone with a few counts. This chain connects TRBV5-4 to TRBJ2-1; TRBD1 might be the D (8 bases). V was clipped by 4 bases and J by 2 bases, with 10 bases between them. CDR1 is SGHNT, CDR2 YYREEE, per germline (reference sequence). This CDR3 region has 14 residues. CDR3 in amino acids: CASSTGGAYNEQFF. CDR3 DNA sequence: TGTGCCAGCAGCACAGGGGGGGCCTACAATGAGCAGTTCTTC.

The rearrangement joins TRBV5-1 to TRBJ1-2, with unresolved D. V gave up 0 bases and J gave up 4 bases, with 13 bases separating them. The CDR3 is made up of 15 amino acids. Germline CDR1 and CDR2: SGHRS and YFSETQ. CDR3 sequence: CASSLEGGFSYGYTF. The CDR3, as DNA: TGCGCCAGCAGCTTGGAAGGAGGGTTTAGCTATGGCTACACCTTC.

The V gene is TRBV5-1, the J gene TRBJ2-7, with 7 bases matching TRBD2. Germline V gene lookup returns CDR1 SGHRS and CDR2 YFSETQ. The CDR3 is 12 residues long. V was clipped by 10 bases and J by 3 bases; unmatched bases: 7. CDR3 in DNA: TGCGCCGGGGGGGACTGGAGCTACGAGCAGTACTTC. Amino acid sequence: CAGGDWSYEQYF.

The chain has TRBV5-8 and TRBJ2-6, with D maybe TRBD2 (6 bases). The CDR3 has 17 residues. The V and J ends lost 6 bases and 3 bases respectively, with 19 bases between them. Per the germline V gene, CDR1 is SGHTS and CDR2 is YDEGEE. The CDR3, as DNA: TGTGCCAGCAACCCCCGGGGGAATTCCATTGGGGCCAACGTCCTGACTTTC. As protein: CASNPRGNSIGANVLTF.

The chain joins TRBV2 to TRBJ1-5; TRBD1 is a possible D gene (5 bases). Trimming left V 7 bases short and J 0 bases short, with 16 bases between. Germline V gene data show CDR1 as SNHLY and CDR2 as FYNNEI. The CDR3 is 16 amino acids. This CDR3 reads CASTPRALYSNQPQHF. The DNA for the CDR3 is TGTGCCAGCACCCCCAGGGCCCTTTATAGCAATCAGCCCCAGCATTTT.

The rearrangement links TRBV19 to TRBJ1-5, with D uncertain. Germline V CDR1 and CDR2: LNHDA, SQIVND (reference sequence). CDR3 length: 15 residues. Trimming left V 3 bases short and J 1 base short, with 10 bases between. This chain's CDR3 is CASSMIGRSNQPQHF. CDR3 in DNA: TGTGCCAGTAGTATGATTGGCAGGAGCAATCAGCCCCAGCATTTT.

This chain uses TRBV28 with TRBJ2-3; D possibly corresponds to TRBD1 (5 bases). Germline V gene sequence: CDR1 MDHEN, CDR2 SYDVKM. CDR3 length equals 16 residues. The ends were cut back, 2 bases at V and 0 bases at J, with 12 bases in the middle. CDR3 DNA sequence: TGTGCCAGCAGTTTAGGGGCAGGACCTAGCACAGATACGCAGTATTTT. Translating gives CASSLGAGPSTDTQYF.

The rearrangement uses TRBV9 and TRBJ1-1, with D possibly matching TRBD1 (6 bases). Germline lookup yields CDR1 SGDLS and CDR2 YYNGEE. V lost 0 bases and J lost 0, with 12 bases in between. The CDR3 is 16 residues long. DNA for the CDR3: TGTGCCAGCAGCGTAGTTCCGGGGGGCATGAACACTGAAGCTTTCTTT. This codes for CASSVVPGGMNTEAFF. The full variable domain, its missing parts supplied by reference TRBV9 and TRBJ1-1, is DSGVTQTPKHLITATGQRVTLRCSPRSGDLSVYWYQQSLDQGLQFLIQYYNGEERAKGNILERFSAQQFPDLHSELNLSSLELGDSALYFCASSVVPGGMNTEAFFGQGTRLTVV.

This chain connects TRBV28 to TRBJ1-1; D is perhaps TRBD1 (6 bases). V was clipped by 7 bases and J by 4 bases, with 16 bases between them. This CDR3 has 14 residues. Germline V lookup: CDR1 MDHEN, CDR2 SYDVKM. CDR3 DNA: TGTGCCAGCACCTTGCGGGGGGGCGGCACTGAAGCTTTCTTT. Its translation is CASTLRGGGTEAFF.

This clone was picked up a small number of times. The rearrangement links TRBV6-5 to TRBJ1-1, with a tentative D call TRBD1 (5 bases). V was pared by 0 bases and J by 2 bases, with 10 bases between. The CDR3 is 15 amino acids. Germline V gene lookup returns CDR1 MNHEY and CDR2 SVGAGI. The CDR3 DNA is TGTGCCAGCAGTTACTCGATGGGGGGTAACACTGAAGCTTTCTTT. It codes for CASSYSMGGNTEAFF.

The chain is built from TRBV6-5 and TRBJ1-2; TRBD1 aligns across 7 bases. The CDR3 has 15 residues. The germline gives CDR1 MNHEY, CDR2 SVGAGI. V lost 1 base, J lost 3 bases, and 5 bases stayed unmatched. The CDR3 DNA follows: TGTGCCAGCAGTTACTGGGACAGCTACTACTATGGCTACACCTTC. It translates to CASSYWDSYYYGYTF.